Each of the 22 T cell receptor beta chains below was sequenced from the same sample in a study of radiotherapy plus CTLA-4 blockade in lung cancer. Measured with immunoSEQ multiplex PCR; TCRdb has only the in-frame clones, and not every one. The table includes some 66,000 clones, about 85% detected once. This sample comprised peripheral blood, obtained from a patient treated with radiotherapy plus ipilimumab. All receptors come from a human donor with non-small cell lung cancer who had a partial response to radiotherapy plus ipilimumab.

This clone was seen a few times. The chain carries TRBV5-1 and TRBJ2-7; possibly TRBD1 for D (6 bases). Germline assignment: CDR1 SGHRS and CDR2 YFSETQ. The CDR3 is 13 residues long. The V end lost 4 bases, the J end lost 6 bases, and 14 bases lay between the germline ends. CDR3 nucleotide sequence: TGCGCCAGCAGCCTGTCGACGGACAGCGAGCAGTACTTC. This codes for CASSLSTDSEQYF.

This clone was seen only a few times. J is TRBJ1-2 and V is TRBV19, with TRBD1 identical over 8 bases. CDR3 length: 15 residues. V lost 5 bases to trimming and J lost 2 bases; unmatched junction nucleotides: 7. Germline V lookup: CDR1 LNHDA, CDR2 SQIVND (reference sequence). CDR3: CASSVGTGPNYGYTF. In nucleotides, the CDR3 is TGTGCCAGTAGTGTGGGGACAGGACCGAACTATGGCTACACCTTC.

This clone was counted between two and nine times. The chain has TRBV5-1 and TRBJ1-2; TRBD1 might be the D (6 bases). Trimming removed 4 bases from V and 6 bases from J, with 19 bases in between. Per germline, CDR1 SGHRS and CDR2 YFSETQ. The CDR3 runs to 15 residues. The CDR3 DNA sequence: TGCGCCAGCAGCGTACAAGGACAGCGGATGAATGGCTACACCTTC. Translating gives CASSVQGQRMNGYTF.

The chain carries TRBV5-1 and TRBJ2-1, with a possible D match to TRBD1 (7 bases). Germline CDR1 is SGHRS and CDR2 is YFSETQ. The V end lost 4 bases, the J end lost 7 bases, and 18 bases lay between the germline ends. The length of the CDR3 is 15 residues. CDR3 sequence: CASSASPTGRNEQFF. The CDR3 DNA sequence: TGCGCCAGCAGCGCATCACCGACAGGGAGGAATGAGCAGTTCTTC.

This clone was observed a handful of times. This chain joins TRBV29-1 and TRBJ2-5; 8 positions agree with TRBD1. The CDR3 has 13 amino acids. With 7 bases clipped from V and 9 bases from J, the junction kept 13 bases outside the gene matches. Germline CDR1 and CDR2: SQVTM and ANQGSEA. CDR3 bases: TGCAGCGCCAACCGGGACAGGCAGGGGCCCCAGTACTTC. Protein sequence: CSANRDRQGPQYF. Drawing the rest from reference TRBV29-1 and TRBJ2-5, the complete variable domain is SAVISQKPSRDICQRGTSLTIQCQVDSQVTMMFWYRQQPGQSLTLIATANQGSEATYESGFVIDKFPISRPNLTFSTLTVSNMSPEDSSIYLCSANRDRQGPQYFGPGTRLLVL.

V and J are TRBV10-3 and TRBJ1-6; D gene ambiguous. CDR1 is ENHRY and CDR2 is SYGVKD in the germline V gene. CDR3 length: 14 residues. Trimming stripped 4 bases from V and 2 bases from J, with 6 bases between. In nucleotides, the CDR3 is TGTGCCATCAGTGGGGCCCCCTATAATTCACCCCTCCACTTT. Protein: CAISGAPYNSPLHF.

The chain is built from TRBV5-5 and TRBJ1-2; D remains ambiguous. Germline CDR1 reads SGHKS; CDR2 reads YYEKEE (reference sequence). The CDR3 has 14 residues. Deletions cut 0 bases from V and 0 bases from J, with 6 bases between. In nucleotides, the CDR3 is TGTGCCAGCAGCTTGGCCCAGACTAACTATGGCTACACCTTC. It translates to CASSLAQTNYGYTF.

The chain employs TRBV9 and TRBJ2-5, with TRBD1 as a possible D gene (6 bases). The CDR3 contains 14 residues. The V and J ends lost 3 bases and 5 bases respectively, with 14 bases between them. Germline loops: CDR1 SGDLS, CDR2 YYNGEE. CDR3 amino acids: CASSDRTAGETQYF. CDR3 DNA: TGTGCCAGCAGCGACCGGACAGCAGGGGAGACCCAGTACTTC.

This chain uses TRBV7-9 with TRBJ2-7; TRBD2 aligns across 9 bases. With V trimmed by 4 bases and J by 3 bases, 4 bases remained unmatched. Germline CDR1 reads SEHNR; CDR2 reads FQNEAQ (reference sequence). The CDR3 runs to 14 residues. The CDR3 region has the DNA TGTGCCAGCAGCTCGTTAGCGGGAGACTACGAGCAGTACTTC. Translated, it gives CASSSLAGDYEQYF.

This rearrangement joins TRBV5-6 to TRBJ1-1, with D possibly being TRBD1 (5 bases). The germline gives CDR1 SGHDT, CDR2 YYEEEE. CDR3 size: 14 residues. V was cut by 2 bases and J by 1 base, with 9 bases left in between. The CDR3 region is CASSLNRRNTEAFF. The CDR3 DNA follows: TGTGCCAGCAGCTTAAACAGGCGGAACACTGAAGCTTTCTTT.

This clone showed up just a few times. V and J are TRBV11-2 and TRBJ2-7; 10 bases match TRBD1. The V gene's germline CDR1 is SGHAT and CDR2 FQNNGV. This CDR3 has 14 residues. V shed 4 bases, J shed 3 bases, and the junction held 3 bases outside the gene matches. CDR3 loop: CASSWTGGVYEQYF. CDR3 in DNA: TGTGCCAGCAGCTGGACAGGGGGAGTCTACGAGCAGTACTTC.

The V gene is TRBV19, the J gene TRBJ2-7, with 7 bases that match TRBD1. Germline trimming cut 6 bases from V and 6 bases from J; bases unmatched to any gene: 5. Germline V gives CDR1 LNHDA, CDR2 SQIVND (reference sequence). This CDR3 has 12 amino acids. The DNA for the CDR3 is TGTGCCAGTAGCCGACAGGGCTCCGAGCAGTACTTC. Its protein is CASSRQGSEQYF.

This clone was observed a single time. V gene TRBV2 combines with J gene TRBJ1-1; 7 bases align to TRBD1. The length of the CDR3 is 13 residues. Trimming took 6 bases from V and 3 from J; bases not matched to a gene: 4. From germline, CDR1 is SNHLY and CDR2 FYNNEI. The CDR3 protein is CASRIDRDTEAFF. The CDR3 nucleotides read TGTGCCAGCAGGATCGACAGGGACACTGAAGCTTTCTTT.

This chain connects TRBV6-4 to TRBJ2-1, with 10 positions matching TRBD2. The ends lost 5 bases at V and 7 bases at J; junction bases unmatched: 8. CDR3 length: 15 residues. Germline CDR1 and CDR2: MRHNA and SNTAGT. The CDR3 protein is CASSSAGGVGNEQFF. CDR3 sequence (DNA): TGTGCCAGCAGTTCAGCGGGAGGGGTAGGGAATGAGCAGTTCTTC.

Concerning this clone itself: Distinct nucleotide sequences in the sample also encode this CDR3. The rearrangement joins TRBV5-1 to TRBJ2-7, with 12 bases identical to TRBD2. Germline CDR1 and CDR2: SGHRS and YFSETQ. This CDR3 spans 13 amino acids. V shed 8 bases, J shed 7 bases, and the junction held 7 bases outside the gene matches. The CDR3 sequence is CASGLAGGGEQYF. The CDR3 bases are TGCGCCAGTGGGCTAGCGGGAGGGGGGGAGCAGTACTTC.

V usage is TRBV5-6 and J usage is TRBJ1-2, with a weak D call TRBD1 (5 bases). The CDR3 is made up of 15 amino acids. V lost 1 base and J lost 4, with 14 bases in between. Germline V gives CDR1 SGHDT, CDR2 YYEEEE. The CDR3 DNA sequence: TGTGCCAGCAGCTTGATCGCCAGGGTGGTCTATGGCTACACCTTC. Translation gives CASSLIARVVYGYTF. Together with reference TRBV5-6 and TRBJ1-2, the CDR3 gives the full variable domain: DAGVTQSPTHLIKTRGQQVTLRCSPKSGHDTVSWYQQALGQGPQFIFQYYEEEERQRGNFPDRFSGHQFPNYSSELNVNALLLGDSALYLCASSLIARVVYGYTFGSGTRLTVV.

The rearrangement uses TRBV5-4 and TRBJ1-5; D remains unclear. This CDR3 has 17 residues. Between the trimmed V and J ends, which lost 4 bases and 0 bases, there was a span of 17 bases. Germline V gene lookup returns CDR1 SGHNT and CDR2 YYREEE (reference sequence). CDR3 in amino acids: CASSPLAEGNSNQPQHF. The CDR3 nucleotides read TGTGCCAGCAGCCCTCTAGCCGAAGGAAATAGCAATCAGCCCCAGCATTTT.

V and J are TRBV27 and TRBJ2-7, with D maybe TRBD1 (5 bases). V gave up 3 bases and J gave up 5 bases, with 20 bases separating them. The CDR3 length is 16 residues. Germline lookup yields CDR1 MNHEY and CDR2 SMNVEV (reference sequence). CDR3 in amino acids: CASSLTAGSLLNEQYF. The CDR3 DNA reads TGTGCCAGCAGTTTGACCGCAGGGTCCCTTCTAAACGAGCAGTACTTC.

This chain uses TRBV10-3 with TRBJ2-7; TRBD2 is a possible D gene (6 bases). Germline V gene lookup returns CDR1 ENHRY and CDR2 SYGVKD. Trimming pared 2 bases from V and 7 bases from J, leaving 18 bases between. The CDR3 extends over 15 amino acids. The CDR3: CAISERGRSVGEQYF. The CDR3 bases are TGTGCCATCAGTGAGCGGGGGAGGTCGGTGGGGGAGCAGTACTTC.

The CDR3 nucleotides read TGTGCCAGCAGCACTTCTAGCGGGAGAATCGATACGCAGTATTTT. Translating it yields CASSTSSGRIDTQYF. V gene TRBV7-3 combines with J gene TRBJ2-3; 10 nucleotides align to TRBD2. This CDR3 comprises 15 residues. Trimming cost V 5 bases and J 6 bases; bases outside gene matches: 8. Germline V gene lookup returns CDR1 SGHTA and CDR2 FQGTGA.

The V call is TRBV9, the J call TRBJ2-2; 7 bases match TRBD1. The CDR3 spans 14 residues. The V segment lost 0 bases and the J segment 6 bases; nucleotides outside the gene matches: 2. CDR1 is SGDLS, CDR2 YYNGEE, per germline. This CDR3 is CASSVGGQAGELFF. CDR3 DNA sequence: TGTGCCAGCAGCGTAGGAGGACAGGCCGGGGAGCTGTTTTTT. The whole variable domain, filled in from reference TRBV9 and TRBJ2-2, reads DSGVTQTPKHLITATGQRVTLRCSPRSGDLSVYWYQQSLDQGLQFLIQYYNGEERAKGNILERFSAQQFPDLHSELNLSSLELGDSALYFCASSVGGQAGELFFGEGSRLTVL.

The rearrangement joins TRBV2 to TRBJ2-7; a weak D match, TRBD1 (6 bases). Germline CDR1 SNHLY, CDR2 FYNNEI. The CDR3 extends over 15 amino acids. V gave up 6 bases and J gave up 3 bases, with 18 bases separating them. CDR3 sequence reads: CASSRFGGPLYEQYF. The CDR3 region has the DNA TGTGCCAGCAGCCGGTTTGGGGGCCCGCTCTACGAGCAGTACTTC.